The clone carrying this T cell receptor (beta chain) was seen ten or more times. MiXCR, applied by TCRdb to the 5' RACE reads, yields one record per CDR3 protein. This sample yields fewer than 50,000 distinct CDR3 sequences, of which roughly a tenth are seen a single time; under 20% belongs to the top ten. This specimen comes from a study of spatial heterogeneity in lung cancer. About the research overall: Where they were available, follow-up PBMC samples were sequenced, at a median of around 24 months after resection. Unique TCR and UMI combinations averaged more than ten appearances each in raw reads.

Time point noted: blood at routine non-recurrence follow-up after resection. Unmatched junction bases numbered 14, after V lost 8 bases and J lost 5 bases. The CDR3 covers 15 residues. In germline, CDR1 is MNHEY, CDR2 SVGEGT. The genes are TRBV6-2 or TRBV6-3 and TRBJ2-5; TRBD1 aligns across 7 bases. Sequenced material: PBMCs, taken at follow-up. The TCR comes from a female donor with early-stage non-small cell lung cancer. CDR3 nucleotides: TGTGCCAGCCTCCCAGGGGGAATAGTAGGGGAGACCCAGTACTTC. Translation: CASLPGGIVGETQYF.